The entry below describes one T cell receptor (beta chain). Per the original data handling: There were no quality scores in the junction-only immunoSEQ sequences, so filtering differed. Clones were sequenced by immunoSEQ multiplex PCR, and TCRdb holds only the in-frame ones, with some missing. V and J calls and clone size are those listed in that table; D and trimming were worked out from the DNA. The data show approximately 700,000 clones, with 73% seen just once and around 1.8% held by the top ten. The sample belongs to a study of shared clonotypes between healthy human individuals. None of the donors, who were healthy HIV-negative adults, had recently had acute infections or vaccinations. The germline V and J ends were trimmed by 2 bases and 4 bases, with 5 bases remaining between them. The V gene's germline CDR1 is SGHNT and CDR2 YYREEE (reference sequence). The CDR3 is 12 residues long.

The source material was memory CD4+ T cells sorted from blood. Indicated subset: CD45RA-negative fraction. This receptor was identified in a woman under 40 in good health. The gene calls are TRBV5-4 and TRBJ2-3, with D hard to call. CDR3 loop: CASSFASDTQYF. CDR3 nucleotides: TGTGCCAGCAGCTTTGCGTCAGATACGCAGTATTTT.